The 31 T cell receptor beta chains presented below share a single source sample, sequenced in a study of spatial heterogeneity in lung cancer. TCRdb re-derived calls from the 5' RACE reads in MiXCR, one entry per CDR3 protein. The sample records nearly 80,000 distinct CDR3 sequences, about 8.5% being singletons. Time point of the sample: sample taken at primary tumor resection. Sequenced material: PBMCs, taken at surgery. The receptors originated from a male donor with early-stage non-small cell lung cancer.

This clonotype was detected a few times. The chain joins TRBV7-9 to TRBJ1-1; D unclear. This CDR3 has 16 amino acids. The germline gives CDR1 SEHNR, CDR2 FQNEAQ (reference sequence). V lost 4 bases, J lost 0 bases, and 15 bases lay in between. CDR3 in amino acids: CASSSLGRGMNTEAFF. The CDR3 nucleotides read TGTGCCAGCAGCTCCCTAGGTAGAGGGATGAACACTGAAGCTTTCTTT.

This clonotype came up many times. The chain is built from TRBV5-1 and TRBJ2-3; the match to TRBD2 covers 8 bases. CDR3 size: 15 residues. Losses at the gene ends were 4 bases for V and 0 bases for J; bases not matched to a gene: 4. CDR1 and CDR2 from the germline V gene are SGHRS and YFSETQ. CDR3 sequence reads: CASSGPSGSTDTQYF. As DNA, the CDR3 is TGCGCCAGCAGCGGTCCTAGCGGGAGCACAGATACGCAGTATTTT.

Details on this clonotype: Sequence at one end of the junction differs from germline and may be a read error. The genes are TRBV20-1 and TRBJ1-6; 7 nucleotides match TRBD1. CDR1 DFQATT and CDR2 SNEGSKA come from the germline V gene (reference sequence). There are 14 residues in the CDR3. The CDR3 nucleotides read TGCAGTGCTAGACCCGGGACAGACGATTCACCCCTCTACTTT. Protein sequence: CSARPGTDDSPLYF.

The gene calls are TRBV5-1 and TRBJ1-3; perhaps TRBD1 as D (5 bases). This CDR3 comprises 15 residues. Germline lookup yields CDR1 SGHRS and CDR2 YFSETQ. V was clipped by 5 bases and J by 0 bases, with 12 bases between them. The CDR3 DNA is TGCGCCAGCAGTCAGTCCGACAGCTCTGGAAACACCATATATTTT. Protein: CASSQSDSSGNTIYF.

This clonotype was seen many times. The V gene is TRBV9, the J gene TRBJ2-1; D gene unclear. The germline CDR1 and CDR2 sequences are SGDLS and YYNGEE. The CDR3 is 11 amino acids. Trimming removed 0 bases from V and 8 bases from J, with 3 bases in between. Written as DNA, the CDR3 is TGTGCCAGCAGCGTAGAGTATGAGCAGTTCTTC. This gives the protein CASSVEYEQFF.

This clonotype was counted at least ten times. The CDR3 nucleotides read TGCGCCAGCAGCTTGGCACAGGGGGATACAGATACGCAGTATTTT. It translates to CASSLAQGDTDTQYF. V is TRBV5-1 and J is TRBJ2-3, with 8 bases fitting TRBD1. The CDR3 loop spans 15 amino acids. Per the germline V gene, CDR1 is SGHRS and CDR2 is YFSETQ. V dropped 0 bases and J dropped 3; count of bases not matched to a gene: 3. Variable domain in full (rest from reference TRBV5-1 and TRBJ2-3): KAGVTQTPRYLIKTRGQQVTLSCSPISGHRSVSWYQQTPGQGLQFLFEYFSETQRNKGNFPGRFSGRQFSNSRSEMNVSTLELGDSALYLCASSLAQGDTDTQYFGPGTRLTVL.

This clonotype has at least ten counts. The chain is built from TRBV20-1 and TRBJ1-1, with 8 nucleotides matching TRBD1. Germline values: CDR1 DFQATT, CDR2 SNEGSKA (reference sequence). After removal of 0 bases from V and 4 bases from J, the junction contained 4 bases not matched to a gene. This CDR3 region has 14 residues. The CDR3 DNA follows: TGCAGTGCTAGAGATAGGACAGGGAGCACTGAAGCTTTCTTT. It specifies CSARDRTGSTEAFF.

This clonotype was picked up many times. The gene calls are TRBV7-9 and TRBJ1-5; D call uncertain. The germline CDR1 and CDR2 sequences are SEHNR and FQNEAQ (reference sequence). V shed 0 bases and J shed 0 bases, with 12 bases lying between them. This CDR3 has 17 residues. CDR3 residues: CASSLAGDWYSNQPQHF. The CDR3 DNA is TGTGCCAGCAGCTTAGCGGGTGACTGGTATAGCAATCAGCCCCAGCATTTT.

Many counts were recorded for this clonotype. The rearrangement joins TRBV14 to TRBJ2-6; TRBD2 agrees at 9 bases. The V gene's germline CDR1 is SGHDN and CDR2 FVKESK. The CDR3 sequence is 22 residues long. V trimming: 4 bases; J trimming: 4 bases; junction bases outside the gene matches: 23. The CDR3 DNA reads as TGTGCCAGCAGCCTCACCTCCTTCTGGGCTAGCGGGGACCTGAGGGGGGCCAACGTCCTGACTTTC. Amino acid sequence: CASSLTSFWASGDLRGANVLTF.

This clonotype occurred many times. The chain links TRBV19 to TRBJ2-1; TRBD2 aligns across 12 bases. The length of the CDR3 is 16 residues. With V trimmed by 2 bases and J by 6 bases, 5 bases remained unmatched. The V gene's germline CDR1 is LNHDA and CDR2 SQIVND (reference sequence). CDR3 coding DNA: TGTGCCAGTAGTATATCTGTACTAGCGGGAGGCAATGAGCAGTTCTTC. Its protein is CASSISVLAGGNEQFF.

This sequence joins TRBV28 and TRBJ1-1; 9 bases map to TRBD1. The V gene's germline CDR1 is MDHEN and CDR2 SYDVKM. J was trimmed by 5 bases and V by 5 bases; bases with no gene match: 6. The CDR3 contains 14 residues. In nucleotides, the CDR3 is TGTGCCAGCAGTCCGGGACAGGGATGGACTGAAGCTTTCTTT. Translating gives CASSPGQGWTEAFF.

This clonotype was seen repeatedly, ten times or more. The chain joins TRBV5-6 to TRBJ2-5; a weak D match, TRBD1 (7 bases). Germline values: CDR1 SGHDT, CDR2 YYEEEE. This CDR3 contains 14 residues. Deletions cut 4 bases from V and 6 bases from J, with 16 bases between. The CDR3 bases are TGTGCCAGCAGCCTCAGGGGGGCTGAGCAGACCCAGTACTTC. Its translation: CASSLRGAEQTQYF.

This clonotype was found many times. The V and J genes are TRBV4-1 and TRBJ2-1; no clear D gene. The CDR3 length is 15 residues. Per the germline V gene, CDR1 is MGHRA and CDR2 is YSYEKL. With 0 bases removed from V and 2 bases from J, the gap between germline ends came to 8 bases. The CDR3 nucleotides are TGCGCCAGCAGCCAAGACTCTCCGCCCTACAATGAGCAGTTCTTC. Amino acids: CASSQDSPPYNEQFF.

This clonotype was detected ten times or more. The genes are TRBV3-1 and TRBJ2-7; D may be TRBD1 (5 bases). The ends were cut back, 6 bases at V and 0 bases at J, with 9 bases in the middle. Germline V gene sequence: CDR1 LGHDT, CDR2 YNNKEL (reference sequence). The CDR3 loop spans 13 amino acids. DNA of the CDR3: TGTGCCAGCAGTCAGACAGCCTCCTACGAGCAGTACTTC. Encoded protein: CASSQTASYEQYF.

This clonotype was picked up many times. The chain links TRBV9 to TRBJ1-2; weak D call: TRBD1 (6 bases). The CDR3 sequence is 13 residues long. The V gene lost 0 bases and the J gene lost 8 bases, with 11 bases spanning the gap. CDR1 is SGDLS and CDR2 is YYNGEE in the germline V gene. CDR3 DNA sequence: TGTGCCAGCAGCGTAGAGGGGGATGGAGGCTACACCTTC. Translation gives CASSVEGDGGYTF.

This clonotype occurred many times. This chain links TRBV5-4 with TRBJ2-7, with D perhaps matching TRBD1 (6 bases). Germline loops: CDR1 SGHNT, CDR2 YYREEE (reference sequence). Trimming stripped 0 bases from V and 2 bases from J, with 9 bases between. The CDR3 spans 14 residues. DNA of the CDR3: TGTGCCAGCAGCTTGGGGGACATACCCTACGAGCAGTACTTC. Its protein is CASSLGDIPYEQYF.

This clonotype was picked up a small number of times. The rearrangement joins TRBV7-8 to TRBJ1-1; D gene unclear. The CDR3 consists of 15 residues. Germline V gives CDR1 SGHVS, CDR2 FQNEAQ. V was trimmed by 1 base and J by 4 bases, leaving 13 bases between them. The CDR3 nucleotides read TGTGCCAGCAGCTTAGATTTAAAGGGTACCACTGAAGCTTTCTTT. As protein: CASSLDLKGTTEAFF.

The chain combines TRBV7-2 with TRBJ2-7; TRBD2 matches 10 bases. V shed 3 bases and J 6 bases; nucleotides not matched to a gene: 11. From germline, CDR1 is SGHTA and CDR2 FQGNSA. The CDR3 totals 16 residues. CDR3 DNA sequence: TGTGCCAGCAGCTTGACCAGCGGGAGGGCCAGAAGCGAGCAGTACTTC. Translating gives CASSLTSGRARSEQYF.

Only a few counts were recorded for this clonotype. The chain has TRBV27 and TRBJ1-6, with a possible D match to TRBD1 (5 bases). Deletions cut 6 bases from V and 5 bases from J, with 11 bases between. Per the germline V gene, CDR1 is MNHEY and CDR2 is SMNVEV (reference sequence). CDR3 length equals 14 residues. The CDR3 DNA sequence: TGTGCCAGCAGGGCGGGGCTTCATAATTCACCCCTCCACTTT. Amino acids: CASRAGLHNSPLHF.

This clonotype showed up many times. The chain employs TRBV7-9 and TRBJ1-2, with D possibly TRBD1 on 6 matching bases. The CDR3 has 13 residues. Trimming pared 2 bases from V and 8 bases from J, leaving 12 bases between. Looked up from germline, CDR1 is SEHNR and CDR2 is FQNEAQ (reference sequence). In DNA, the CDR3 is TGTGCCAGCAGCTTACAGGGGCTCAAGGGCTACACCTTC. As protein: CASSLQGLKGYTF. Full variable domain (rest looked up from reference TRBV7-9 and TRBJ1-2): DTGVSQNPRHKITKRGQNVTFRCDPISEHNRLYWYRQTLGQGPEFLTYFQNEAQLEKSRLLSDRFSAERPKGSFSTLEIQRTEQGDSAMYLCASSLQGLKGYTFGSGTRLTVV.

CDR3 sequence: CAWSGGTVDPGLALYEQYF. CDR3 coding DNA: TGTGCCTGGAGTGGCGGGACAGTGGATCCCGGACTAGCCCTCTACGAGCAGTACTTC. The V call is TRBV30, the J call TRBJ2-7; a possible D gene is TRBD2 (8 bases). Trimming took 1 base from V and 3 from J, leaving 28 bases between them. The CDR3 has 19 amino acids. Germline CDR1 reads GTSNPN; CDR2 reads SVGIG (reference sequence).

This clonotype has at least ten counts. V is TRBV6-6 and J is TRBJ1-3; maybe TRBD1 (6 bases). The CDR3 runs 17 residues. Trimming took 0 bases from V and 0 from J, leaving 12 bases between them. The germline V gene encodes CDR1 MNHNY and CDR2 SVGAGI (reference sequence). CDR3: CASSYSAGAASGNTIYF. The CDR3 nucleotides are TGTGCCAGCAGTTACTCCGCGGGGGCCGCCTCTGGAAACACCATATATTTT.

This clonotype was seen at least ten times. This chain connects TRBV2 to TRBJ2-7; D may be TRBD2 (6 bases). This CDR3 is 15 amino acids long. The V and J ends lost 8 bases and 7 bases respectively, with 24 bases between them. Germline V lookup: CDR1 SNHLY, CDR2 FYNNEI. The CDR3: CASGALGGVRQEQYF. CDR3 nucleotides: TGTGCCAGCGGTGCACTCGGGGGAGTTCGGCAAGAGCAGTACTTC.

This clonotype came up many times. The V call is TRBV12-3 or TRBV12-4, the J call TRBJ1-1, with D perhaps matching TRBD1 (5 bases). CDR3 length: 14 amino acids. V was shortened by 7 bases and J by 0 bases, with 12 bases between the two germline ends. The CDR3 bases are TGTGCCAGCACCTCAGGGAACATGAACACTGAAGCTTTCTTT. Residues: CASTSGNMNTEAFF.

This clonotype was counted many times. The V and J genes are TRBV11-2 and TRBJ2-2; D remains ambiguous. The CDR3 loop spans 15 amino acids. Looked up from germline, CDR1 is SGHAT and CDR2 is FQNNGV. V shed 5 bases and J shed 2 bases, with 12 bases lying between them. This chain's CDR3 is CASSRGILNTGELFF. The CDR3 region has the DNA TGTGCCAGCAGCCGAGGTATCCTAAACACCGGGGAGCTGTTTTTT. The variable domain in full, with the rest retrieved from reference TRBV11-2 and TRBJ2-2, is EAGVAQSPRYKIIEKRQSVAFWCNPISGHATLYWYQQILGQGPKLLIQFQNNGVVDDSQLPKDRFSAERLKGVDSTLKIQPAKLEDSAVYLCASSRGILNTGELFFGEGSRLTVL.

This rearrangement joins TRBV7-8 to TRBJ2-5, with D uncertain. From germline, CDR1 is SGHVS and CDR2 FQNEAQ. The CDR3 has 13 residues. Trimming cost V 4 bases and J 5 bases, with 11 bases left between them. CDR3 residues: CASSSLGWETQYF. For the CDR3, the DNA is TGTGCCAGCAGCTCGCTGGGATGGGAGACCCAGTACTTC.

This clonotype has a count of ten or more. The V and J genes are TRBV20-1 and TRBJ2-2; TRBD2 aligns across 7 bases. This CDR3 is 16 amino acids long. Unmatched junction bases numbered 14, after V lost 3 bases and J lost 7 bases. Germline V CDR1 and CDR2: DFQATT, SNEGSKA (reference sequence). The CDR3 is CSASGFGGRRNGELFF. The CDR3 DNA sequence: TGCAGTGCTAGTGGGTTTGGCGGGAGAAGAAACGGGGAGCTGTTTTTT.

This clonotype is medium-sized by share. The chain employs TRBV7-2 and TRBJ2-1, with D unresolved. Between the trimmed V and J ends, which lost 5 bases and 0 bases, there was a span of 8 bases. Germline CDR1 reads SGHTA; CDR2 reads FQGNSA. The CDR3 runs to 14 residues. CDR3 sequence reads: CASSDALSYNEQFF. CDR3 in DNA: TGTGCCAGCAGCGACGCGCTCTCCTACAATGAGCAGTTCTTC.

This clonotype was counted many times. The chain is built from TRBV27 and TRBJ2-1; TRBD2 agrees at 10 bases. V gave up 6 bases and J gave up 7 bases; unmatched junction bases: 12. Germline assignment: CDR1 MNHEY and CDR2 SMNVEV (reference sequence). The CDR3 consists of 16 residues. CDR3 sequence: CASRGLAGVVSNEQFF. The CDR3 DNA sequence: TGTGCCAGCAGAGGGCTAGCGGGAGTAGTTTCGAATGAGCAGTTCTTC.

This clonotype was recorded at least ten times. The chain couples TRBV5-4 to TRBJ1-2; possibly TRBD1 for D (5 bases). V was clipped by 3 bases and J by 2 bases, with 5 bases between them. In germline, CDR1 is SGHNT, CDR2 YYREEE (reference sequence). This CDR3 is built from 12 residues. CDR3 protein: CASSWGNYGYTF. The CDR3 DNA sequence: TGTGCCAGCAGCTGGGGGAACTATGGCTACACCTTC. Based on the CDR3 plus reference TRBV5-4 and TRBJ1-2, the full variable domain is ETGVTQSPTHLIKTRGQQVTLRCSSQSGHNTVSWYQQALGQGPQFIFQYYREEENGRGNFPPRFSGLQFPNYSSELNVNALELDDSALYLCASSWGNYGYTFGSGTRLTVV.

The chain links TRBV7-2 to TRBJ2-5; 9 bases align to TRBD1. The length of the CDR3 is 15 residues. The junction had 8 bases not matched to a gene; V was cut back by 5 bases and J by 4 bases. The germline CDR1 and CDR2 sequences are SGHTA and FQGNSA. CDR3 sequence reads: CASSRAGTGLETQYF. CDR3 nucleotide sequence: TGTGCCAGCAGCCGGGCGGGGACAGGGTTAGAGACCCAGTACTTC. Drawing the rest from reference TRBV7-2 and TRBJ2-5, the complete variable domain is GAGVSQSPSNKVTEKGKDVELRCDPISGHTALYWYRQSLGQGLEFLIYFQGNSAPDKSGLPSDRFSAERTGGSVSTLTIQRTQQEDSAVYLCASSRAGTGLETQYFGPGTRLLVL.